The 13 T cell receptor beta chains below come from one sample, sequenced in a study of CD8+CD57+ T cells in acquired aplastic anemia. Genomic DNA acted as the template from which TCR beta VDJ combination and CDR3 sequence profiling were carried out. TCRdb analysed the reads with MiXCR anew, one entry per CDR3 protein. The sample records 200,000 to 250,000 distinct CDR3 sequences, roughly two thirds being singletons. All sequencing subjects had displayed CD8+CD57+ cell expansion on flow cytometry. The sequencing input was sorted CD4+, CD8+, or CD8+CD57+ T cells (not recorded which) from PBMCs. The receptors were sampled from a human donor with aplastic anemia.

This clonotype was observed at least ten times. The gene calls are TRBV5-1 and TRBJ1-3; 7 bases line up with TRBD1. The CDR3 sequence is 15 residues long. CDR1 is SGHRS, CDR2 YFSETQ, per germline. V gave up 3 bases and J gave up 4 bases; unmatched junction bases: 7. The DNA for the CDR3 is TGCGCCAGCAGCTCACAGGGGTGGTACGGAAACACCATATATTTT. Its translation: CASSSQGWYGNTIYF. Combining the CDR3 with reference TRBV5-1 and TRBJ1-3 gives the whole variable domain KAGVTQTPRYLIKTRGQQVTLSCSPISGHRSVSWYQQTPGQGLQFLFEYFSETQRNKGNFPGRFSGRQFSNSRSEMNVSTLELGDSALYLCASSSQGWYGNTIYFGEGSWLTVV.

This chain links TRBV9 with TRBJ2-2; no clear D gene. CDR1 is SGDLS and CDR2 is YYNGEE in the germline V gene. Trimming took 0 bases from V and 6 from J, leaving 6 bases between them. The CDR3 runs to 13 residues. The CDR3 loop reads CASSVAVSGELFF. The CDR3 DNA sequence: TGTGCCAGCAGCGTAGCGGTGTCCGGGGAGCTGTTTTTT. Using reference TRBV9 and TRBJ2-2 for the parts outside the CDR3, the full variable domain is DSGVTQTPKHLITATGQRVTLRCSPRSGDLSVYWYQQSLDQGLQFLIQYYNGEERAKGNILERFSAQQFPDLHSELNLSSLELGDSALYFCASSVAVSGELFFGEGSRLTVL.

The genes are TRBV20-1 and TRBJ2-7; a possible D gene is TRBD1 (6 bases). The CDR3 runs to 14 residues. Trimming removed 1 base at V and 4 bases at J, with 14 bases between. CDR1 and CDR2 from the germline V gene are DFQATT and SNEGSKA (reference sequence). CDR3 sequence reads: CSARGGVGQYEQYF. The DNA of the CDR3 is TGCAGTGCTAGAGGAGGGGTGGGACAATACGAGCAGTACTTC.

The chain links TRBV20-1 to TRBJ2-5; 7 bases are shared with TRBD2. Trimming cost V 5 bases and J 4 bases; bases outside gene matches: 13. The CDR3 has 15 amino acids. Germline lookup yields CDR1 DFQATT and CDR2 SNEGSKA (reference sequence). The CDR3 reads CSARVVGGRGETQYF. DNA of the CDR3: TGCAGTGCTCGGGTAGTCGGAGGGAGGGGAGAGACCCAGTACTTC.

This clonotype was counted only a few times. The chain recombines TRBV9 with TRBJ2-7; TRBD2 matches at 8 bases. The CDR3 spans 15 residues. The germline V gene encodes CDR1 SGDLS and CDR2 YYNGEE. The V gene end was trimmed by 3 bases and the J gene end by 6 bases; junction bases not matched to a gene: 11. In DNA, the CDR3 is TGTGCCAGCAGCGCCGGACTAGCTCTACTCTCCGAGCAGTACTTC. It encodes CASSAGLALLSEQYF.

This clonotype was counted a single time. This may be a read error, as it is one base from a much larger clone. In nucleotides, the CDR3 is TGTGCCAGCCAACGGACGGAGAACACTGAAGCTTCCTTT. Protein sequence: CASQRTENTEASF. V gene TRBV3-1 combines with J gene TRBJ1-1; D is uncertain. Germline V gene data show CDR1 as LGHDT and CDR2 as YNNKEL (reference sequence). There are 13 residues in the CDR3.

As to this clonotype: One junction end does not reproduce the germline sequence, and a read error may be involved. The chain couples TRBV19 to TRBJ1-2; 8 bases line up with TRBD1. Germline V gives CDR1 LNHDA, CDR2 SQIVND (reference sequence). The length of the CDR3 is 12 residues. The CDR3: CASGTGTSAGVF. In DNA form, the CDR3 reads TGTGCCAGCGGGACAGGTACCTCTGCGGGGGTCTTC.

The rearrangement joins TRBV6-6 to TRBJ2-5, with no clear D. There are 13 residues in the CDR3. Germline CDR1 and CDR2: MNHNY and SVGAGI (reference sequence). The V end lost 7 bases, the J end lost 10 bases, and 19 bases lay between the germline ends. Written as DNA, the CDR3 is TGTGCCAGCACCTCAAAGGCGGAAATCGGCCAGTACTTC. This codes for CASTSKAEIGQYF.

This rearrangement joins TRBV5-1 to TRBJ2-2, with a weak D call TRBD1 (6 bases). Germline loops: CDR1 SGHRS, CDR2 YFSETQ. The CDR3 is 14 amino acids. V was cut by 4 bases and J by 4 bases, with 11 bases left in between. The CDR3, as DNA: TGCGCCAGCAGCGGGACAACCGGCACCGGGGAGCTGTTTTTT. This codes for CASSGTTGTGELFF. The variable domain in full, completed from reference TRBV5-1 and TRBJ2-2, reads KAGVTQTPRYLIKTRGQQVTLSCSPISGHRSVSWYQQTPGQGLQFLFEYFSETQRNKGNFPGRFSGRQFSNSRSEMNVSTLELGDSALYLCASSGTTGTGELFFGEGSRLTVL.

The CDR3 reads CATSDNHKETQYF. The CDR3 DNA is TGTGCCACCAGTGATAATCACAAAGAGACCCAGTACTTC. This chain joins TRBV24-1 and TRBJ2-5; D gene ambiguous. V lost 3 bases, J lost 3 bases, and 7 bases lay in between. Germline loops: CDR1 KGHDR, CDR2 SFDVKD. This CDR3 region has 13 residues.

V and J are TRBV2 and TRBJ1-4; TRBD1 might be the D (5 bases). V shed 6 bases and J shed 1 base, with 12 bases lying between them. Germline loops: CDR1 SNHLY, CDR2 FYNNEI. The CDR3 spans 15 residues. This CDR3 is CASRDTGGTNEKLFF. DNA for the CDR3: TGTGCCAGCAGGGACACCGGGGGAACTAATGAAAAACTGTTTTTT.

The rearrangement uses TRBV19 and TRBJ1-2; 7 bases fit TRBD1. Germline assignment: CDR1 LNHDA and CDR2 SQIVND (reference sequence). The V segment lost 8 bases and the J segment 4 bases; nucleotides outside the gene matches: 7. The length of the CDR3 is 13 residues. DNA of the CDR3: TGTGCCAGTCTGACAGGGTCGTCCTATGGCTACACCTTC. Amino acid sequence: CASLTGSSYGYTF.

The V call is TRBV5-1, the J call TRBJ1-3, with no clear D. This CDR3 has 15 amino acids. Trimming left V 4 bases short and J 4 bases short, with 15 bases between. CDR1 is SGHRS and CDR2 is YFSETQ in the germline V gene. CDR3 sequence reads: CASSPGDMAGNTIYF. In nucleotides, the CDR3 is TGCGCCAGCAGCCCGGGAGATATGGCGGGAAACACCATATATTTT.